Included here is one T cell receptor beta chain sequence, with context. Its antigen is still unknown. MiXCR was run by TCRdb on the 5' RACE reads, yielding one entry per CDR3 protein. The table shows hundreds of thousands of distinct CDR3 sequences, with roughly 22% occurring only once. These data originate in a study of T-cell memory formation after mild COVID-19. Regarding the study as a whole: Cross-reactive memory seemingly joined, as some responding clones were found in pre-infection memory.

Germline CDR1 is SEHNR and CDR2 is FQNEAQ (reference sequence). This CDR3 comprises 13 residues. V was pared by 2 bases and J by 4 bases, with 8 bases between. The genes are TRBV7-9 and TRBJ2-5, with unresolved D. This TCR came from an adult woman who had mild COVID-19 (a few samples of this study predate the infection). Cell type and time point are not known. The sequenced material came from PBMCs or a T cell subset sorted from them (not recorded which). CDR3 sequence (DNA): TGTGCCAGCAGCTTACCCTCCCCAGAGACCCAGTACTTC. Protein sequence: CASSLPSPETQYF.